One sample yielded the 7 T cell receptor beta chains listed below, sequenced in a study of cytotoxic CD8 clonotypes in ibrutinib-treated CLL. This table comes from immunoSEQ multiplex PCR, and its TCRdb copy is limited to in-frame clones, with some not included. The sample carries about 200,000 clones, about 75% recorded once. Sample: PBMCs, taken after 12 months of ibrutinib treatment. The receptors derive from a human donor with chronic lymphocytic leukemia.

The CDR3, as DNA: TGTGCCAGCAGTTATGGTCGGGGAAATGGCTACACCTTC. Translation: CASSYGRGNGYTF. The V gene is TRBV6-5, the J gene TRBJ1-2, with no clear D. V lost 3 bases, J lost 6 bases, and 11 bases lay in between. The CDR3 contains 13 residues. Germline V gene sequence: CDR1 MNHEY, CDR2 SVGAGI.

The chain employs TRBV20-1 and TRBJ2-7, with 8 nucleotides matching TRBD1. The length of the CDR3 is 11 residues. V lost 5 bases and J lost 7; bases outside the gene matches: 4. Germline CDR1 is DFQATT and CDR2 is SNEGSKA (reference sequence). CDR3 coding DNA: TGCAGTGCTGGACAGGGTTGGGAGCAGTACTTC. Translation: CSAGQGWEQYF.

Only one count was recorded for this clone. The chain links TRBV5-1 to TRBJ2-2; D gene uncertain. CDR1 is SGHRS, CDR2 YFSETQ, per germline. Trimming cost V 6 bases and J 0 bases, with 9 bases left between them. The CDR3 sequence is 14 residues long. For the CDR3, the DNA is TGCGCCAGCAACAGCTTCGCGAACACCGGGGAGCTGTTTTTT. As protein: CASNSFANTGELFF.

V is TRBV5-8 and J is TRBJ1-3, with a weak D call TRBD1 (5 bases). The CDR3 has 18 residues. With 6 bases removed from V and 1 base from J, the gap between germline ends came to 23 bases. CDR1 SGHTS and CDR2 YDEGEE come from the germline V gene. The CDR3 DNA follows: TGTGCCAGCACGAGGGAATGGGACTCCTTAGGGTCTGGAAACACCATATATTTT. It encodes CASTREWDSLGSGNTIYF. Full variable domain (rest looked up from reference TRBV5-8 and TRBJ1-3): EAGVTQSPTHLIKTRGQQATLRCSPISGHTSVYWYQQALGLGLQFLLWYDEGEERNRGNFPPRFSGRQFPNYSSELNVNALELEDSALYLCASTREWDSLGSGNTIYFGEGSWLTVV.

The rearrangement joins TRBV7-2 to TRBJ2-1; 9 nucleotides agree with TRBD2. The junction had 0 bases not matched to a gene; V was cut back by 2 bases and J by 7 bases. This CDR3 comprises 13 residues. Germline CDR1 SGHTA, CDR2 FQGNSA. The CDR3 region is CASSLLAGNEQFF. The CDR3 DNA is TGTGCCAGCAGCTTACTAGCGGGGAATGAGCAGTTCTTC.

About this clone itself: The junction departs from germline at one end; a sequencing error may be responsible. The chain couples TRBV5-3 to TRBJ2-1, with 7 bases aligning to TRBD1. TRBV5-3 is an open reading frame, and its role is uncertain. This CDR3 comprises 15 residues. This CDR3 reads CASSSRDSFYNEQFF. In DNA form, the CDR3 reads TGTGCCAGCAGCTCCCGGGACAGCTTCTACAATGAGCAGTTCTTC.

The chain couples TRBV7-2 to TRBJ1-1; a weak D match, TRBD1 (5 bases). Germline lookup yields CDR1 SGHTA and CDR2 FQGNSA. Trimming took off 2 bases at V and 5 bases at J, with 12 bases between the two ends. CDR3 length: 14 amino acids. Here the CDR3 reads CASSLRDPTTEAFF. The CDR3 bases are TGTGCCAGCAGCTTAAGGGACCCGACAACTGAAGCTTTCTTT.